This TCR beta chain derives from a study of molecular identifiers for immune sequencing clone quantification. TCRdb re-derived calls from the PCR reads in MiXCR, one entry per CDR3 protein. The sample contains about 97,000 distinct CDR3 sequences, 24% of which appear only once. Input for naive CD8 libraries was about 18,000 to 1,000,000 sorted cells; the RNA fraction used was 10%, 30% or 50%. When naive CD8 T cells were sorted, they were gated as CD8+CD4-CCR7+CD45RA+. This CDR3 comprises 13 residues. Germline V gene lookup returns CDR1 SEHNR and CDR2 FQNEAQ (reference sequence). Trimming stripped 5 bases from V and 8 bases from J, with 15 bases between. As regards this clonotype: This may be a read error, as it is one base from a much larger clone.

The sample consisted of naive CD8+ T cells from blood, with Jurkat cell RNA spiked in. Subset of the sample: FACS-sorted CD8+CD4-CCR7+CD45RA+ naive T cells. This clonotype originated in a human donor in good health. Some libraries in this study had Jurkat cell RNA spiked in. The rearrangement uses TRBV7-9 and TRBJ1-1, with TRBD1 as a possible D gene (6 bases). The CDR3 reads CASSKSTGREAFF. The CDR3 coding sequence is TGTGCCAGCAGCAAATCGACAGGCCGCGAAGCTTTCTTT.